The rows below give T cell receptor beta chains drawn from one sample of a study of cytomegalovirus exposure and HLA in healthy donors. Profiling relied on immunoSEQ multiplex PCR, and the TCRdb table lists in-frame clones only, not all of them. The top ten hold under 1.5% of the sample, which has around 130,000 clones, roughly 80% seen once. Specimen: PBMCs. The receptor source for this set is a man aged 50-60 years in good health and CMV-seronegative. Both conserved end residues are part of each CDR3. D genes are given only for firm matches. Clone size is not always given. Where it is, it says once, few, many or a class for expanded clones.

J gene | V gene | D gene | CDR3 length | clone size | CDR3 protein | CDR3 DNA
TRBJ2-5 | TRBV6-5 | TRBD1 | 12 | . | CASNDRAETQYF | TGTGCCAGCAACGACAGGGCAGAGACCCAGTACTTC
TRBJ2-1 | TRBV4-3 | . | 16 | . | CASSQDRASVKNEQFF | TGCGCCAGCAGCCAAGATCGCGCGTCCGTCAAGAATGAGCAGTTCTTC
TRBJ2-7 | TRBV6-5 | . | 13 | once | CASSYRGPYEQYF | TGTGCCAGCAGTTATCGAGGCCCCTACGAGCAGTACTTC
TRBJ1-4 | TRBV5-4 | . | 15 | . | CASSFKGGPIEKLFF | TGTGCCAGCAGCTTTAAAGGAGGGCCTATTGAAAAACTGTTTTTT
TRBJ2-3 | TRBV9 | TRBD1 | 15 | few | CASSPRQGDTDTQYF | TGTGCCAGCAGCCCCCGACAGGGGGACACAGATACGCAGTATTTT
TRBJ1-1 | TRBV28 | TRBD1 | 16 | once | CASEDRDRGLNTEAFF | TGTGCCAGCGAAGATCGGGACAGAGGTTTGAACACTGAAGCTTTCTTT
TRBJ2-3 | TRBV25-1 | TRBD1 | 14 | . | CASTRTGGADTQYF | TGTGCCAGCACTAGAACAGGGGGCGCAGATACGCAGTATTTT
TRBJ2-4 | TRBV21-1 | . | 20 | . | CASSPTGTRDLPGAKNIQYF | TGTGCCAGCAGCCCTACCGGGACAAGGGATCTCCCAGGGGCCAAAAACATTCAGTACTTC
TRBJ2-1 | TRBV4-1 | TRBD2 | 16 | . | CASSLSGLANYNEQFF | TGCGCCAGCAGCCTCTCGGGACTAGCGAACTACAATGAGCAGTTCTTC
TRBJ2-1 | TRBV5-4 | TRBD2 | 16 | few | CASSSQAGGGYNEQFF | TGTGCCAGCAGTTCTCAAGCGGGAGGTGGGTACAATGAGCAGTTCTTC
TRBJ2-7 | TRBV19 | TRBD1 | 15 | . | CASSTQTGGPYEQYF | TGTGCCAGTAGTACCCAGACAGGGGGACCCTACGAGCAGTACTTC
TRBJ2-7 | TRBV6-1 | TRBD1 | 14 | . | CASSVDRGSYEQYF | TGTGCCAGCAGTGTCGACAGGGGATCCTACGAGCAGTACTTC
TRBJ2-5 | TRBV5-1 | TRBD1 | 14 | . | CASSGTGGQETQYF | TGCGCCAGCAGTGGGACAGGGGGCCAAGAGACCCAGTACTTC
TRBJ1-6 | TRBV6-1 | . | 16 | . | CASSEFGQPFNSPLHF | TGTGCCAGCAGTGAATTCGGACAGCCGTTTAATTCACCCCTCCACTTT
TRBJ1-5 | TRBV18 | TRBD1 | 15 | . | CASSPGAGGRQPQHF | TGTGCCAGCTCACCGGGGGCAGGGGGTAGACAGCCCCAGCATTTT
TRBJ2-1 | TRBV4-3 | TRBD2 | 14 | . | CASSPLAGGNEQFF | TGCGCCAGCAGCCCTTTAGCGGGAGGCAATGAGCAGTTCTTC
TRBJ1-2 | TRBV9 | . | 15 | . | CASNPQGTTNYGYTF | TGTGCCAGCAACCCCCAGGGGACCACTAACTATGGCTACACCTTC
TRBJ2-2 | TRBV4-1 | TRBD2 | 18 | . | CASSQDPLAGPNTGELFF | TGCGCCAGCAGCCAAGATCCCCTAGCGGGACCGAACACCGGGGAGCTGTTTTTT
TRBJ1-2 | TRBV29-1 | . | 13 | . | CSVEKGVGYGYTF | TGCAGCGTGGAGAAGGGGGTAGGCTATGGCTACACCTTC
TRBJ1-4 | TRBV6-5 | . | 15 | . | CASSYSGGLGEKLFF | TGTGCCAGCAGTTACTCGGGGGGGCTAGGGGAAAAACTGTTTTTT
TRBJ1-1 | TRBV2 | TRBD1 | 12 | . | CASRKRQGEAFF | TGTGCCAGCAGGAAAAGACAGGGTGAAGCTTTCTTT
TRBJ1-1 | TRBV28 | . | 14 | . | CASSLWAENTEAFF | TGTGCCAGCAGTTTATGGGCAGAGAACACTGAAGCTTTCTTT
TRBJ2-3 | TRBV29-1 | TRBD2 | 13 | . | CSVEREQKDTQYF | TGCAGCGTTGAGCGGGAGCAGAAAGATACGCAGTATTTT
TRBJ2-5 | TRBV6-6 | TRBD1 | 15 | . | CASSYGTGGRETQYF | TGTGCCAGCAGTTACGGTACAGGGGGCCGAGAGACCCAGTACTTC
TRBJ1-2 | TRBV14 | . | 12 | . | CASSSGPGGYTF | TGTGCCAGCAGCTCCGGCCCGGGTGGCTACACCTTC
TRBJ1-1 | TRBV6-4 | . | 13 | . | CASRNSLNTEAFF | TGTGCCAGCAGGAACAGCCTCAACACTGAAGCTTTCTTT
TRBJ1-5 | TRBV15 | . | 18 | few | CATSRDSNTGDSNQPQHF | TGTGCCACCAGCAGAGATTCAAATACAGGAGATAGCAATCAGCCCCAGCATTTT